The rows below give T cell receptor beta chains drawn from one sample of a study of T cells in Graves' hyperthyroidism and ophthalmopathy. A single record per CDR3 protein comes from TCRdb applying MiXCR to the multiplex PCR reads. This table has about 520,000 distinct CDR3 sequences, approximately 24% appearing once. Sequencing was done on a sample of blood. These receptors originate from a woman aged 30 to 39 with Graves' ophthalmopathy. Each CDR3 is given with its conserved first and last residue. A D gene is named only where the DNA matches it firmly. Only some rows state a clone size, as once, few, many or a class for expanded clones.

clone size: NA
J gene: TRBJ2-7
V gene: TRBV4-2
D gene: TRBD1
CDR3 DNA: TGTGCCAGCAGCCAAGTACTCTCGGGACAGCTCTCCTACGAGCAGTACTTC
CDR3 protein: CASSQVLSGQLSYEQYF

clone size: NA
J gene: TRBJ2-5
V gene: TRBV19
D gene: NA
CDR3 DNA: TGTGCCAGTAGTATAGCTGCGGGGAGCTCCAAGGAGACCCAGTACTTC
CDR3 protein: CASSIAAGSSKETQYF

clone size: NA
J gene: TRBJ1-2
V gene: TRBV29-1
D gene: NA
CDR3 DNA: TGCAGCGTGGGGGGGGAGAGGGAATTCGGCTACACCTTC
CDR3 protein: CSVGGEREFGYTF

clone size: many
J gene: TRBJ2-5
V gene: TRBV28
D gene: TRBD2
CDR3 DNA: TGTGCCAGCAGTTGGGGGTTTGGAGCGGGGGGGCCAGAGACCCAGTACTTC
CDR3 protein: CASSWGFGAGGPETQYF

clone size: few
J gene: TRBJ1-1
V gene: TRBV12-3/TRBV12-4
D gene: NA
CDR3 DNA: TGTGCCAGCATGGGGGTTGTGAACACTGAAGCTTTCTTT
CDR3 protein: CASMGVVNTEAFF

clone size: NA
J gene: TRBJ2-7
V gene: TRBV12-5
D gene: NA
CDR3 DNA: TGTGCTAGTGGTTCTCCCGGAGGACTTACTACCTCCTACGAGCAGTACTTC
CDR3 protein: CASGSPGGLTTSYEQYF

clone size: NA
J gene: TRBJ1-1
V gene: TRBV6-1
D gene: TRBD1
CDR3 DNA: TGTGCCAGCAGTGGCCGGGGACAGGGCACTGAAGCTTTCTTT
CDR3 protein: CASSGRGQGTEAFF

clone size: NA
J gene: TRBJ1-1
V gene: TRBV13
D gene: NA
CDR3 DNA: TGTGCCAGCAGTCCCGTCGGTTTTGGGGGCACTGAAGCTTTCTTT
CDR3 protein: CASSPVGFGGTEAFF

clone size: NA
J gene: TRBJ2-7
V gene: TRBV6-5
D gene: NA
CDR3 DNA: TGTGCCAGCAGTTACTCGTCGGGGGTAAACGAGCAGTGCTTC
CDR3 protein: CASSYSSGVNEQCF

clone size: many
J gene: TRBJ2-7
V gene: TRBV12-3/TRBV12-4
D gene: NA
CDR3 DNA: TGTGCCAGCAGTTTAATCAGGGACGAGCAGTACTTC
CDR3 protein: CASSLIRDEQYF

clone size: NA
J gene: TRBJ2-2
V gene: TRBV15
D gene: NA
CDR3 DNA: TGTGCCACCAGCAGAGGCTGGGACGGCGGGGAGCTGTTTTTT
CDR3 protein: CATSRGWDGGELFF

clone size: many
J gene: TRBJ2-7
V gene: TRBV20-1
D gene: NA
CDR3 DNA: TGCAGTGCTACGGGGCAGGGGTTCTCCTACGAGCAGTACTTC
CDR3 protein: CSATGQGFSYEQYF

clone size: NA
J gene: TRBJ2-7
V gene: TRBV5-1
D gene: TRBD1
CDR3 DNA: TGCGCCAGCAGCCCGGCTGGGACAGGGTACTACGAGCAGTACTTC
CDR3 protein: CASSPAGTGYYEQYF

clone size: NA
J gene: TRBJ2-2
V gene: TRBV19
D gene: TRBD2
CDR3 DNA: TGTGCCTGCGATGCGGGGGGGGCCGACACCGGGGAGCTGTTTTTT
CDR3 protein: CACDAGGADTGELFF

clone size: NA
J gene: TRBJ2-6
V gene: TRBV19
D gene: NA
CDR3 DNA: TGTGCCAGCCGGCCCCCGAACGCTGGGGCCAACGTCCTGACTTTC
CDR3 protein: CASRPPNAGANVLTF

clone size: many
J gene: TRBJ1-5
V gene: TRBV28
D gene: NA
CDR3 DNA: TGTGCCAGCAGTTCGTACAGGGCTCAGCCCCAGCATTTT
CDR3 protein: CASSSYRAQPQHF

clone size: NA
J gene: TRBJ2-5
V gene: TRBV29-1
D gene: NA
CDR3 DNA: TGCAGCGTTGAACCTCTGCGGGTCGGGACCCAGTACTTC
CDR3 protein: CSVEPLRVGTQYF

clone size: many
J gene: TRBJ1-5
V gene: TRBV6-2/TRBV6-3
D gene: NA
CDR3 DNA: TGTGCCAGCAGTCGATTTTGGAATCAGCCCCAGCATTTT
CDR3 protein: CASSRFWNQPQHF

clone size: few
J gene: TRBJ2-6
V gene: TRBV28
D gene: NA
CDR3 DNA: TGTGCCAGCATGGGGGCCTCCGGGGCCAACGTCCTGACTTTC
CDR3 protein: CASMGASGANVLTF

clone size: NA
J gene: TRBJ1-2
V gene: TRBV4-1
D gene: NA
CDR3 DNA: TGCGCCAGCAGCCCAAAATTACTAGTCGGGTTTGACTACACCTTC
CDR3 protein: CASSPKLLVGFDYTF

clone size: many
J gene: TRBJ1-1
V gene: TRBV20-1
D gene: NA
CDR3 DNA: TGCAGTGCTAGAGAAAGATGGAACACTGAAGCTTTCTTT
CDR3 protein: CSARERWNTEAFF

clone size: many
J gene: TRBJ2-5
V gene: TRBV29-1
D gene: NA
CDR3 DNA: TGCAGCGTTCAGGGGGGAGGAGAGACCCAGTACTTC
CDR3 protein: CSVQGGGETQYF

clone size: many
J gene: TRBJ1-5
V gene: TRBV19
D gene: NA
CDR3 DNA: TGTGCCAGTAGTATTTCATGGACAGCTAGTAGCAATCAGCCCCAGCATTTT
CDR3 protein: CASSISWTASSNQPQHF

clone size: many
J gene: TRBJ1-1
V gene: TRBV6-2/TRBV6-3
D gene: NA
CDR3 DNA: TGTGCCAGCAGTTACCACATTGGGAACACTGAAGCTTTCTTT
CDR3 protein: CASSYHIGNTEAFF

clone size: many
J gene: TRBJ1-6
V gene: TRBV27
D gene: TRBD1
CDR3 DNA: TGTGCCAGCAGTTTAGAGTGGACAGGGGTTTCACCCCTCCACTTT
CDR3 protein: CASSLEWTGVSPLHF

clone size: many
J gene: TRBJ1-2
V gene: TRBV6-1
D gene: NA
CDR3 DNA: TGTGCCAGCAGCCCCCATCGACAGAGCTATGGCTACACCTTC
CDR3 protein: CASSPHRQSYGYTF

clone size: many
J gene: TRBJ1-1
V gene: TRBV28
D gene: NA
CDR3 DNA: TGTGCCAGCAACCCCCCGGGGGCCACTGAAGCTTTCTTT
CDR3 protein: CASNPPGATEAFF

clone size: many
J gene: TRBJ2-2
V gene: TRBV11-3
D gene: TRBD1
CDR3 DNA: TGTGCCAGCAGCCCAGGACAGGGCACCGGGGAGCTGTTTTTT
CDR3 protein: CASSPGQGTGELFF

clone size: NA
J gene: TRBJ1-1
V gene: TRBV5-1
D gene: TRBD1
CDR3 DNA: TGCGCCAGCAGCCGGTTCAGGGGGCAGGACACTGAAGCTTTCTTT
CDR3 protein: CASSRFRGQDTEAFF

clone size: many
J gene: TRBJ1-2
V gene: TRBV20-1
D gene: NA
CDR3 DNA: TGCAGTGCTCCATCCGCTAACTATGGCTACACCTTC
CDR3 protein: CSAPSANYGYTF

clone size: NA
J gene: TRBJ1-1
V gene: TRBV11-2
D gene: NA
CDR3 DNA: TGTGCCAGCAGCTTAGACTTTGGGGGCAGCAACACTGAAGCTTTCTTT
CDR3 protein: CASSLDFGGSNTEAFF

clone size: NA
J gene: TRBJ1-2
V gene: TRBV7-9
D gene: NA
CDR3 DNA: TGTGCCAGCAGCTTCGGCCCCGAAGGCTACACCTTC
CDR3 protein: CASSFGPEGYTF

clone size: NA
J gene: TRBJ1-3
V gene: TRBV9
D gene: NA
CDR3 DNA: TGTGCCAGCAGCCGAAAGGGGAGGGAACCTGGAAACACCATATATTTT
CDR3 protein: CASSRKGREPGNTIYF

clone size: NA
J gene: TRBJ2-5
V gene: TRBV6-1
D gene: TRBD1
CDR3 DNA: TGTGCCAGCACCCACAGCGACAGGGTAGAGACCCAGTACTTC
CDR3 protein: CASTHSDRVETQYF

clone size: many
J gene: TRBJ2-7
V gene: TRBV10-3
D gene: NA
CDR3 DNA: TGTGCCATCAGTGAGTCTAGGGGCGACGAGCAGTACTTC
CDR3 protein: CAISESRGDEQYF

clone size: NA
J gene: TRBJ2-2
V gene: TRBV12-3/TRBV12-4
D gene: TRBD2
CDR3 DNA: TGTGCCAGCAGTCCCAGACTAGCGGGGGGGCCGACCGGGGAGCTGTTTTTT
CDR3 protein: CASSPRLAGGPTGELFF

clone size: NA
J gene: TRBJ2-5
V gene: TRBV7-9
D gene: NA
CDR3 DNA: TGTGCCAGCAGCAGCGCACAGGGTTCGCGGGAGACCCAGTACTTC
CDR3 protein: CASSSAQGSRETQYF